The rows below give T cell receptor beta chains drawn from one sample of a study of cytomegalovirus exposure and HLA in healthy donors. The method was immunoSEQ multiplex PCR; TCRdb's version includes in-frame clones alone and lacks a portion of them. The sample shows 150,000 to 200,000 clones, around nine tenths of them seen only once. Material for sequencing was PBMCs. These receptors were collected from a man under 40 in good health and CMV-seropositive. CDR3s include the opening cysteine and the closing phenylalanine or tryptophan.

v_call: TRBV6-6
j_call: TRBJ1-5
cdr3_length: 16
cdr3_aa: CASSYSGQGPHQPQHF

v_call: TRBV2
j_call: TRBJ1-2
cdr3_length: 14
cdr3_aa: CASEYGQNSPGYTF

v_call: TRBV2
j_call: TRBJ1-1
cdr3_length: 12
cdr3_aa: CATRGGYGLAFF

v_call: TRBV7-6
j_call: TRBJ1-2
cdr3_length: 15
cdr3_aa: CASSRTGGAGYGYTF

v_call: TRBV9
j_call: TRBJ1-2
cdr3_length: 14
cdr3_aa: CASSPWYRGDGYTF

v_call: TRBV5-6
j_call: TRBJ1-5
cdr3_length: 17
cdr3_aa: CASSLSGIGLDNQPQHF

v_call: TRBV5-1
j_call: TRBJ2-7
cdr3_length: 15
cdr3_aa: CASSLVGGSAYEQYF

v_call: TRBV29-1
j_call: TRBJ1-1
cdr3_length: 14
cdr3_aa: CSAIGDTGYTEAFF

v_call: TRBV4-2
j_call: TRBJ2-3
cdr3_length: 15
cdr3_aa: CASSQGASGSDTQYF

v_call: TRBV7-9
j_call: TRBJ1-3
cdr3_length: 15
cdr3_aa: CASSSQGAAGNTIYF

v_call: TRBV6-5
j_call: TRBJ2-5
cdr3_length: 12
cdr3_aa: CASRGGGETQYF

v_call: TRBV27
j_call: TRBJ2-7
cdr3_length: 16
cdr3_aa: CASSFPLLCDSYEQYF

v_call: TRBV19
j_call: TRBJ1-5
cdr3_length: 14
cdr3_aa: CASSTTGGNQPQHF

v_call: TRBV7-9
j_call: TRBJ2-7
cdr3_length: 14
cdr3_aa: CASSQGLANYEQYF

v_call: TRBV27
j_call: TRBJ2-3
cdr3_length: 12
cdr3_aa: CASSLIGGAQYF

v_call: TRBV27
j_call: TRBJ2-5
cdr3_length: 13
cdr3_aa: CASSPRTPETQYF

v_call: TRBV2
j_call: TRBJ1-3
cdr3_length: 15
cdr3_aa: CASSERYRPSNTIYF

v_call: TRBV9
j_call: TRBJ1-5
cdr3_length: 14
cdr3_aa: CASSVGGAGQPQHF

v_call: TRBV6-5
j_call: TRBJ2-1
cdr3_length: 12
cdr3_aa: CASSYHGTSEFF

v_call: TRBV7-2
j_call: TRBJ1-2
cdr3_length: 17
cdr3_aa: CASSLAHLGPTREGYTF

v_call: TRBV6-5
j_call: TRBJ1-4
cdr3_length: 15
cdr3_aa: CASSPGRVTNEKLFF

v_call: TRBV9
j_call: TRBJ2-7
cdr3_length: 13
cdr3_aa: CASSVGVRHEQYF

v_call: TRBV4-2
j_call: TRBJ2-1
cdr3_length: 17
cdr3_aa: CASSQDGSGDPYNEQFF

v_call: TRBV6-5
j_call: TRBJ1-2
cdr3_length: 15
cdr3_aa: CASSYSVGGHYGYTF

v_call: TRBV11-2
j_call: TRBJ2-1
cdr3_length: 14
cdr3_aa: CASSLVGLYNEQFF

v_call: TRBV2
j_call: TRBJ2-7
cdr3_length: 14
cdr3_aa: CASRPGPLTPEQYF

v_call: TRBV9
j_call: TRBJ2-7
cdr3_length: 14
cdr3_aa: CASSVGLAGAEQYF

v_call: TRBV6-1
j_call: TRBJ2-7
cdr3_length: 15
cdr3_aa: CASSAGRLGPYEQYF

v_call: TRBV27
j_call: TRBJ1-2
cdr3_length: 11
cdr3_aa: CASRNYYGYTF

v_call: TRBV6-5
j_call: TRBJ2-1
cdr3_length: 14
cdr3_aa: CASSYSFPGHEQFF

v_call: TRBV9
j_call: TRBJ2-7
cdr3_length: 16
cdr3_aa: CASSERGTGVGYEQYF

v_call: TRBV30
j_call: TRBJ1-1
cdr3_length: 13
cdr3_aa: CAWTGPLNTEAFF